This T cell receptor (beta chain) was profiled in a study of cytomegalovirus exposure and HLA in healthy donors. In the study overall: For the approximately 360 genotyped donors, roughly 80% fell within the Caucasian-associated ancestry cluster. Study-wide results and limits: In an earlier analysis, in several hundred donors, most V segments appeared productive either ~87% or ~30% of the time. Across donors, sequencing depth was assumed by presence/absence analyses to be roughly uniform.

Germline V lookup: CDR1 SGHDT, CDR2 YYEEEE. The CDR3 spans 16 residues. V shed 3 bases, J shed 9 bases, and the junction held 9 bases outside the gene matches. PCR was performed using 60 Vbeta and 13 Jbeta primers. In the original workflow: Later analysis identified some 88 million unique TCR beta chains, 8.5 million to 13 million shared. Assay: immunoSEQ multiplex PCR; the TCRdb copy retains only in-frame clones and omits some. V and J calls and clone size are those listed in that table; D and trimming were worked out from the DNA. The sample consists of roughly 160,000 clones, around 80% of them appearing once. Turning to this clone: Its target is not known.

The receptor was isolated from a woman aged 45-65 years in good health and CMV-seropositive. Sequencing was performed on PBMCs. The chain carries TRBV5-6 and TRBJ2-1; TRBD2 matches at 13 bases. The chain's CDR3 is CASSWGLAGLLLEQFF. The CDR3 DNA is TGTGCCAGCAGCTGGGGACTAGCGGGATTGCTACTTGAGCAGTTCTTC. Variable domain in full (rest from reference TRBV5-6 and TRBJ2-1): DAGVTQSPTHLIKTRGQQVTLRCSPKSGHDTVSWYQQALGQGPQFIFQYYEEEERQRGNFPDRFSGHQFPNYSSELNVNALLLGDSALYLCASSWGLAGLLLEQFFGPGTRLTVL.